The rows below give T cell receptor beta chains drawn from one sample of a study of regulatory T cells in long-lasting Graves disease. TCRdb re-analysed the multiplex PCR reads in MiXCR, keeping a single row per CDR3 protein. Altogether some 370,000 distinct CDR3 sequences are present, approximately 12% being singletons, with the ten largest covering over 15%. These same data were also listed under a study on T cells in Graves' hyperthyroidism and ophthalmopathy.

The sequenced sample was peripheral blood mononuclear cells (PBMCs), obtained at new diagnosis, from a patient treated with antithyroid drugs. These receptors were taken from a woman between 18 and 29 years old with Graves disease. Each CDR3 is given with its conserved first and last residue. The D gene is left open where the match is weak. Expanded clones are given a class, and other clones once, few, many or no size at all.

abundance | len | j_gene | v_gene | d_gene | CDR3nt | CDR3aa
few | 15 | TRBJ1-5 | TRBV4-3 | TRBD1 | TGCGCCAGCAGCATGGACAGGCTAAGCAATCAGCCCCAGCATTTT | CASSMDRLSNQPQHF
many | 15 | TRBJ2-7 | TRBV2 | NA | TGTGCCAGCAGTGAAGAATCTGGCGGAGCCTACGAGCAGTACTTC | CASSEESGGAYEQYF
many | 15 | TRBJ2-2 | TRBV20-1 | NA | TGCAGTGCTAGTTCCGGGAGCAGTTACACCGGGGAGCTGTTTTTT | CSASSGSSYTGELFF
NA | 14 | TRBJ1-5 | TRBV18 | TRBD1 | TGTGCCAGCTCATCACAGGGGGCTGATCAGCCCCAGCATTTT | CASSSQGADQPQHF
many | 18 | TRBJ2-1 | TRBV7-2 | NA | TGTGCCAGCAGCTTAGGTGTAGCACTAGCCTCGAATTGGAGTGAGCAGTTCTTC | CASSLGVALASNWSEQFF
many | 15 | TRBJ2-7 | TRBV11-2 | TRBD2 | TGTGCCAGCAGCCTAGCGGGGGGGGTCGACTACGAGCAGTACTTC | CASSLAGGVDYEQYF
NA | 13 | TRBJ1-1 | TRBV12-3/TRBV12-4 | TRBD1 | TGTGCCAGCAGTTCCCGGACAGGGAGCGAAGCTTTCTTT | CASSSRTGSEAFF
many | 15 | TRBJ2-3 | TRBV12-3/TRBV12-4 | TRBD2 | TGTGCCAGCAGTTTCGGGACTATGGTAACAGATACGCAGTATTTT | CASSFGTMVTDTQYF
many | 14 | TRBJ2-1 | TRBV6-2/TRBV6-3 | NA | TGTGCCAGCAGTGAGTCTAGCGAAAACAATGAGCAGTTCTTC | CASSESSENNEQFF
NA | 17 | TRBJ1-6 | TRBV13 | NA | TGCGCCAGCAGCCCAAACTTGGGGGGGAGACGAAATTCACCCCTCCACTTT | CASSPNLGGRRNSPLHF
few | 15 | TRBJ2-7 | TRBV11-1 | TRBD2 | TGTGCCAGCAGCTTAGGGCGGCGGGGGGGCCGGGAGCAGTACTTC | CASSLGRRGGREQYF
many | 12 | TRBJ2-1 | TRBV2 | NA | TGTGCCAGCAGGGAAGGACTGTATGAGCAGTTCTTC | CASREGLYEQFF
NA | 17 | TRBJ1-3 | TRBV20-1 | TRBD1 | TGCAGTGCTAGAGATTTTGGACAGGGAGACTCTGGAAACACCATATATTTT | CSARDFGQGDSGNTIYF
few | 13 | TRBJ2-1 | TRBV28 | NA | TGTGCCAGCAATCGAGACAGGCAAGACATGCAGTTCTTC | CASNRDRQDMQFF
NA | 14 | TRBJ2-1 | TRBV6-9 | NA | TGTGCCAGCAGTTACACGATTGGGGGCGATGAGCAGTTCTTC | CASSYTIGGDEQFF
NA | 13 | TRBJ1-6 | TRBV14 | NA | TGTGCCAGCAGCCACACTCGGAATTCACCCCTCCACTTT | CASSHTRNSPLHF